What follows are 14 T cell receptor beta chains derived from one specimen sequenced in a study of OX40 agonist ivuxolimab in advanced cancers. Produced via immunoSEQ multiplex PCR; TCRdb's table is partial and in-frame only. The table lists about 80,000 clones, approximately 83% of them singletons. Source: CD4+ or CD8+ T cells sorted from blood, taken in a trial of the OX40 agonist ivuxolimab. All receptors come from an adult with an advanced solid tumor such as melanoma, head and neck, liver or kidney cancer.

The V call is TRBV4-3, the J call TRBJ2-3; maybe TRBD1 (6 bases). Per germline, CDR1 LGHNA and CDR2 YSLEER. The length of the CDR3 is 16 residues. V lost 0 bases to trimming and J lost 1 base, with 11 bases between them. CDR3 nucleotides: TGCGCCAGCAGCCAAGATATAACAGGGCGCACAGATACGCAGTATTTT. Encoded protein: CASSQDITGRTDTQYF.

V and J are TRBV27 and TRBJ1-2; D perhaps matches TRBD1 (5 bases). Per the germline V gene, CDR1 is MNHEY and CDR2 is SMNVEV (reference sequence). CDR3 size: 15 residues. V dropped 5 bases and J dropped 0 bases, with 13 bases sitting between them. CDR3 nucleotide sequence: TGTGCCAGCAGTCCTCGGACACTAGCTAACTATGGCTACACCTTC. It translates to CASSPRTLANYGYTF.

This chain uses TRBV30 with TRBJ2-1, with 8 bases aligning to TRBD2. Losses at the gene ends were 2 bases for V and 8 bases for J; bases not matched to a gene: 14. Germline V lookup: CDR1 GTSNPN, CDR2 SVGIG (reference sequence). CDR3 length: 16 amino acids. CDR3 bases: TGTGCCTGGAGTCCCCCAGGCAGCGGGAGTCACTATGAGCAGTTCTTC. Translation gives CAWSPPGSGSHYEQFF.

The genes are TRBV7-2 and TRBJ2-1; D is undetermined. Trimming shortened V by 3 bases and J by 4 bases, and 10 bases separated the two germline ends. CDR1 SGHTA and CDR2 FQGNSA come from the germline V gene. There are 14 residues in the CDR3. The CDR3 spells CASSFQRPYNEQFF. The CDR3 coding sequence is TGTGCCAGCAGCTTCCAGCGCCCATACAATGAGCAGTTCTTC.

J is TRBJ2-7 and V is TRBV6-6; no clear D gene. The germline V gene has CDR1 MNHNY and CDR2 SVGAGI (reference sequence). V was trimmed by 7 bases and J by 2 bases, leaving 15 bases between them. The CDR3 length is 14 residues. CDR3 in DNA: TGTGCCAGCACCAAAGGGTTCGGCACCTACGAGCAGTACTTC. Translated: CASTKGFGTYEQYF.

The chain couples TRBV5-1 to TRBJ2-1, with TRBD2 identical over 9 bases. This CDR3 is 15 amino acids long. Germline-derived CDR1 and CDR2 are SGHRS and YFSETQ. J was trimmed by 7 bases and V by 4 bases; bases with no gene match: 9. The CDR3 region is CASSGLGGGENEQFF. The DNA for the CDR3 is TGCGCCAGCAGCGGTTTGGGCGGGGGGGAGAATGAGCAGTTCTTC.

This clone showed up just a few times. The rearrangement links TRBV28 to TRBJ2-2; 9 bases are a match to TRBD1. Germline assignment: CDR1 MDHEN and CDR2 SYDVKM. This CDR3 spans 15 amino acids. The V and J ends lost 6 bases and 5 bases, in that order; junction bases with no gene match: 7. In DNA form, the CDR3 reads TGTGCCAGCAGCTCCGGGACAGGGCGGACCGGGGAGCTGTTTTTT. It yields the protein CASSSGTGRTGELFF.

This rearrangement joins TRBV7-2 to TRBJ1-3; perhaps TRBD1 as D (5 bases). The CDR3 runs 14 residues. V lost 7 bases and J 0 bases, leaving 10 bases between the germline ends. Per the germline V gene, CDR1 is SGHTA and CDR2 is FQGNSA. As DNA, the CDR3 is TGTGCCAGCACTCCAGACAGCTCTGGAAACACCATATATTTT. Protein: CASTPDSSGNTIYF.

The V gene is TRBV5-1, the J gene TRBJ1-1; D is perhaps TRBD1 (5 bases). The germline gives CDR1 SGHRS, CDR2 YFSETQ. Trimming shortened V by 4 bases and J by 4 bases, and 14 bases separated the two germline ends. The CDR3 extends over 14 amino acids. CDR3 region: CASSVTGVGTEAFF. The CDR3 region has the DNA TGCGCCAGCAGCGTCACGGGGGTTGGCACTGAAGCTTTCTTT.

This clone was seen a few times. The chain couples TRBV7-8 to TRBJ2-1; D remains ambiguous. This CDR3 spans 15 amino acids. Germline values: CDR1 SGHVS, CDR2 FQNEAQ. V lost 0 bases and J lost 5, with 11 bases in between. CDR3 region: CASSLANTPDNEQFF. The CDR3 nucleotides are TGTGCCAGCAGCTTAGCGAACACACCGGACAATGAGCAGTTCTTC. The complete variable domain, with remaining parts taken from reference TRBV7-8 and TRBJ2-1, reads GAGVSQSPRYKVAKRGQDVALRCDPISGHVSLFWYQQALGQGPEFLTYFQNEAQLDKSGLPSDRFFAERPEGSVSTLKIQRTQQEDSAVYLCASSLANTPDNEQFFGPGTRLTVL.

J is TRBJ2-1 and V is TRBV7-9; D call uncertain. The V gene lost 2 bases and the J gene lost 10 bases, with 9 bases spanning the gap. The CDR3 length is 12 residues. CDR1 is SEHNR, CDR2 FQNEAQ, per germline (reference sequence). The CDR3, as DNA: TGTGCCAGCAGCTTAAGTATTGTGGAGCAGTTCTTC. It specifies CASSLSIVEQFF.

The chain uses TRBV28 and TRBJ2-7; 8 nucleotides match TRBD1. The CDR3 sequence is 15 residues long. Germline lookup yields CDR1 MDHEN and CDR2 SYDVKM. Trimming cost V 6 bases and J 3 bases; bases outside gene matches: 10. CDR3 nucleotide sequence: TGTGCCAGCAGCCCTCGGCGGACAGGGATCTACGAGCAGTACTTC. Encoded protein: CASSPRRTGIYEQYF.

This sequence joins TRBV28 and TRBJ2-7, with D perhaps matching TRBD2 (5 bases). The CDR3 length is 12 residues. CDR1 and CDR2 from the germline V gene are MDHEN and SYDVKM. V dropped 5 bases and J dropped 7 bases, with 12 bases sitting between them. In DNA, the CDR3 is TGTGCCAGCAGTGAGAATACGGGAGAGCAGTACTTC. Translation gives CASSENTGEQYF.

This chain uses TRBV4-3 with TRBJ2-5; D unclear. V dropped 5 bases and J dropped 2 bases, with 9 bases sitting between them. This CDR3 has 13 amino acids. CDR1 and CDR2 from the germline V gene are LGHNA and YSLEER. The CDR3 region has the DNA TGCGCCAGCAGCAGGGATTGGCAAGAGACCCAGTACTTC. Translating gives CASSRDWQETQYF.